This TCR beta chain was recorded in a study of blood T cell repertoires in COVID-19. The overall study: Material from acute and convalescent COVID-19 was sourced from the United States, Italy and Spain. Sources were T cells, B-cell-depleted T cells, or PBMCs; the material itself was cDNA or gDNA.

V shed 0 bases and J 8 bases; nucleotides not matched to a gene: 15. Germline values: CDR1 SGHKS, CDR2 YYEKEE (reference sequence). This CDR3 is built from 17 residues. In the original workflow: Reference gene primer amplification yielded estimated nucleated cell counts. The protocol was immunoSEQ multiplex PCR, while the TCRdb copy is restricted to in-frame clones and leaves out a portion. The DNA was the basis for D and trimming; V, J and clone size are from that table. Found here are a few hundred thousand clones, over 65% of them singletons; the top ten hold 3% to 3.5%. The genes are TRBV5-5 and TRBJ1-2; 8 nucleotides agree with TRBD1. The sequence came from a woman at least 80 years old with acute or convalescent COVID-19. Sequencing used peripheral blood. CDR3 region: CASSLVGQGVSAKGYTF. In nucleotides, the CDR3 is TGTGCCAGCAGCTTGGTAGGACAGGGAGTTTCGGCTAAGGGCTACACCTTC.